A selection of T cell receptor beta chains follows, all from one sample in a study of blood T cell repertoires in COVID-19. Assay used: immunoSEQ multiplex PCR; TCRdb lists only in-frame clones, some missing. The table includes approximately 250,000 clones, almost 85% detected once. Sequencing used peripheral blood. The receptors were sampled from a man in his forties or fifties with acute or convalescent COVID-19. Each CDR3 is given with its conserved first and last residue. A D gene is named only where the DNA matches it firmly. Clone sizes are given selectively: once, few, many, or a class where the clone is expanded.

v_call	clone_size	d_call	j_call	cdr3_nt	cdr3_aa
TRBV5-6	.	TRBD1	TRBJ1-2	TGTGCCAGCAGCTTGGCCCCAGGGGGCCTAAACTATGGCTACACCTTC	CASSLAPGGLNYGYTF
TRBV6-5	.	TRBD1	TRBJ1-5	TGTGCCAGCAGCCGGGGACAGGGGAATCAGCCCCAGCATTTT	CASSRGQGNQPQHF
TRBV10-3	.	.	TRBJ1-2	TGTGCCATCACCGAAGACAGTTTTAACTATGGCTACACCTTC	CAITEDSFNYGYTF
TRBV10-3	.	.	TRBJ1-1	TGTGCCATCAGTGAGGTAGCGGGTACTGAAGCTTTCTTT	CAISEVAGTEAFF
TRBV5-1	.	.	TRBJ2-1	TGCGCCAGCAGCTTGGATAGCTACAATGAGCAGTTCTTC	CASSLDSYNEQFF
TRBV6-6	.	.	TRBJ2-7	TGTGCCAGCAGTAGGGTGGGGGCTGCCTACGAGCAGTACTTC	CASSRVGAAYEQYF
TRBV2	.	TRBD2	TRBJ2-7	TGTGCCAGCAGTGAGAAGGTAGCGGGGGCCTACGAGCAGTACTTC	CASSEKVAGAYEQYF
TRBV2	.	.	TRBJ1-2	TGTGCCAGCAGTGTTAGGACAGACTCCTATGGCTACACCTTC	CASSVRTDSYGYTF
TRBV19	.	.	TRBJ1-5	TGTGCCAGTAGTATAGGCCTGGGGCAGCCCAATCAGCCCCAGCATTTT	CASSIGLGQPNQPQHF
TRBV20-1	.	.	TRBJ2-1	TGCAGTGCTAGAGATTTAGATGAGCAGTTCTTC	CSARDLDEQFF
TRBV3-1/TRBV3-2	.	.	TRBJ2-3	TGTGCCAGCAGCCAATCGAGGGCGGGGGCTTCCGATACGCAGTATTTT	CASSQSRAGASDTQYF
TRBV7-8	.	.	TRBJ1-2	TGTGCCAGCAGCTTAGGTGCAGTAGCTGGAGGCTACACCTTC	CASSLGAVAGGYTF
TRBV5-1	.	TRBD1	TRBJ2-7	TGCGCCAGCAGCTTGGGGACAGGGGCTTACGAGCAGTACTTC	CASSLGTGAYEQYF
TRBV6-5	.	.	TRBJ2-1	TGTGCCAGCTCCATCTTGGCGGCTCCTGTGGGTGAGCAGTTCTTC	CASSILAAPVGEQFF
TRBV6-4	once	.	TRBJ2-7	TGTGCCAGCAGTGCCACGACAGGCTCCTACGAGCAGTACTTC	CASSATTGSYEQYF
TRBV5-5	.	.	TRBJ2-7	TGTGCCAGCAGCTTGGAGGCGGAGAGCTCCTACGAGCAGTACTTC	CASSLEAESSYEQYF
TRBV5-1	.	TRBD1	TRBJ2-1	TGCGCCAGCAGCTTGGGACAGGGCAATGAGCAGTTCTTC	CASSLGQGNEQFF